The entry that follows covers one T cell receptor beta chain sequence. Deletions cut 5 bases from V and 0 bases from J, with 11 bases between. CDR3 length: 14 residues. Germline-derived CDR1 and CDR2 are SGHTA and FQGNSA. Assay used: immunoSEQ multiplex PCR; TCRdb lists only in-frame clones, some missing. Of some 490,000 clones in the sample, approximately 90% were seen once. This specimen belongs to a study of blood T cell repertoires in COVID-19. On the study more broadly: The United States, Italy and Spain were the sources of the acute and convalescent COVID-19 samples.

Sequencing used PBMCs or T cells enriched from blood (not recorded which). The clonotype originates from a woman aged 60-75 years who had recovered from COVID-19. The chain combines TRBV7-2 with TRBJ2-7, with D possibly matching TRBD1 (5 bases). CDR3 coding DNA: TGTGCCAGCAGCAGGGGTCCCCTCTCCTACGAGCAGTACGTC. Residues: CASSRGPLSYEQYV.